This T cell receptor beta chain originates from a study of blood T cell repertoires in COVID-19. Study-wide context: Nucleic acid was either cDNA or gDNA, and it came from T cells, B-cell-depleted T cells, or PBMCs.

Method: immunoSEQ multiplex PCR; TCRdb's copy keeps in-frame clones and lacks some. This sample carries fewer than 200,000 clones, approximately 79% of them seen once, and the ten largest clones take roughly 5%. Germline loops: CDR1 SNHLY, CDR2 FYNNEI. With V trimmed by 2 bases and J by 6 bases, 2 bases remained unmatched. The CDR3 covers 13 residues. This chain connects TRBV2 to TRBJ1-2; 8 nucleotides agree with TRBD1. Sample: PBMCs or T cells enriched from blood (not recorded which). The sequence derives from a woman in her sixties with acute COVID-19. CDR3 protein: CASSERTGNGYTF. The CDR3 DNA sequence: TGTGCCAGCAGTGAACGGACAGGGAATGGCTACACCTTC.